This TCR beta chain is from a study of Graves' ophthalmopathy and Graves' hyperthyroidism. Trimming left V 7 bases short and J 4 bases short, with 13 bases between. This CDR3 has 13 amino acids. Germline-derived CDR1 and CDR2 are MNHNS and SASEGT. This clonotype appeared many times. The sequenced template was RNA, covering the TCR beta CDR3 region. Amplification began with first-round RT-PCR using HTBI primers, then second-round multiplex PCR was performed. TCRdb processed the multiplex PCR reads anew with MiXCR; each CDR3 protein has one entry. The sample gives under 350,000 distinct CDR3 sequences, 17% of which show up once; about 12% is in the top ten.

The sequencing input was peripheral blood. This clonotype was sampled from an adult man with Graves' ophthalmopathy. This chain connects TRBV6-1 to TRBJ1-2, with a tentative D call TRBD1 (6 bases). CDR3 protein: CASKRTDLYGYTF. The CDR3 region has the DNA TGTGCCAGCAAACGGACAGACCTCTATGGCTACACCTTC.